Listed below are T cell receptor beta chains from one sample, sequenced in a study of T cells in Graves' hyperthyroidism and ophthalmopathy. MiXCR was run by TCRdb on the multiplex PCR reads, yielding one entry per CDR3 protein. Of 400,000 to 600,000 distinct CDR3 sequences listed, more than 15% are singletons. Sequencing was done on a sample of blood. The receptors were gathered from a woman in her 30s with Graves' ophthalmopathy. The CDR3 runs from the conserved cysteine through the conserved F or W. D genes are given only for firm matches. Clone size is stated in some rows and not others, as once, few, many or a class when expanded.

V,length,size,J,D,DNA,CDR3
TRBV5-1,15,few,TRBJ2-2,TRBD1,TGCGCCAGCAGCTCCGGGACAGCCAACACCGGGGAGCTGTTTTTT,CASSSGTANTGELFF
TRBV6-6,14,-,TRBJ1-2,-,TGTGCCAGCAGTTACTCGATTGCAAACTATGGCTACACCTTC,CASSYSIANYGYTF
TRBV6-6,15,-,TRBJ1-3,-,TGTGCCAGCAGTTACGACAGGAACTCTGGAAACACCATATATTTT,CASSYDRNSGNTIYF
TRBV2,14,many,TRBJ2-3,-,TGTGCCAGCAGTGAAGGTTCTTGGGCAGATACGCAGTATTTT,CASSEGSWADTQYF
TRBV27,14,many,TRBJ2-3,-,TGTGCCAGCAGTTTACAGGGTATACCAGATACGCAGTATTTT,CASSLQGIPDTQYF
TRBV27,20,few,TRBJ1-3,-,TGTGCCAGCAGCTGGACTCCGCCGGGAGCAGGGTCTTACTCTGGAAACACCATATATTTT,CASSWTPPGAGSYSGNTIYF
TRBV18,15,-,TRBJ2-5,TRBD1,TGTGCCAGCTCACTCGGGACAGGGGGCAGAGAGACCCAGTACTTC,CASSLGTGGRETQYF
TRBV29-1,16,few,TRBJ2-3,TRBD2,TGCAGCGCCCATTTTAGACTAGCGGGCAGCACAGATACGCAGTATTTT,CSAHFRLAGSTDTQYF
TRBV6-4,15,many,TRBJ2-3,TRBD2,TGTGCCAGCAGTCAGCGGGAGGCCCACACAGATACGCAGTATTTT,CASSQREAHTDTQYF
TRBV10-3,15,few,TRBJ1-4,-,TGTGCCATCAGTGAGTCGGGGAGCCCTAATGAAAAACTGTTTTTT,CAISESGSPNEKLFF
TRBV25-1,16,many,TRBJ2-2,TRBD1,TGTGCCAGCAGTGGTGACAGGGGGCTGGGCACCGGGGAGCTGTTTTTT,CASSGDRGLGTGELFF
TRBV3-1,14,-,TRBJ2-2,-,TGTGCCAGCAGCCAAGACCCATACACCGGGGAGCTGTTTTTT,CASSQDPYTGELFF
TRBV19,15,few,TRBJ2-2,TRBD1,TGTGCCAGTAGTTGGGGGACAGGGAATCCCGGGGAGCTGTTTTTT,CASSWGTGNPGELFF
TRBV27,15,many,TRBJ2-1,-,TGTGCCAGCAGTTTATCCCAAAGCTCCTACAATGAGCAGTTCTTC,CASSLSQSSYNEQFF
TRBV30,15,many,TRBJ2-7,-,TGTGCCTGGAGTGGGGAACAGGGTCTGGGCTACGAGCAGTACTTC,CAWSGEQGLGYEQYF
TRBV29-1,18,few,TRBJ2-5,TRBD2,TGCAGCGTTCGACCGTTCGTTAGCGGGAGGGCCCGTCGAGAGACCCAGTACTTC,CSVRPFVSGRARRETQYF
TRBV6-1,13,many,TRBJ2-7,-,TGTGCCAGCAGTACAGGGCTTTTTTCCGAGCAGTACTTC,CASSTGLFSEQYF
TRBV19,12,-,TRBJ2-4,-,TGTGCCAGTAGAGGACAGAAAAACATTCAGTACTTC,CASRGQKNIQYF
TRBV7-9,15,few,TRBJ2-1,TRBD1,TGTGCCAGCAGGGTAGGGACAGGGGCCCCCAATGAGCAGTTCTTC,CASRVGTGAPNEQFF